This is a list of T cell receptor beta chains from one sample in a study of control samples from healthy donors and cancer patients. Profiling relied on immunoSEQ multiplex PCR, and the TCRdb table lists in-frame clones only, not all of them. The top ten hold more than 15% of the sample, which has about 6,700 clones, roughly 80% seen once. The sample taken for sequencing was formalin-fixed, paraffin-embedded tissue. Receptors originate from a male donor with melanoma. Each CDR3 is given with its conserved first and last residue.

TRBV14 | CASSHLPAGSYNEQFF
TRBV6-5 | CASRLTGGDSYEQYF
TRBV28 | CASRDDRFGNQPQHF
TRBV9 | CASSVGYLGDQETQYF
TRBV28 | CATGVAMNTEAFF
TRBV12-3/TRBV12-4 | CASSIHNYEQYF
TRBV4-2 | CASSQDGSGVVEQFF
TRBV2 | CASSWTASNSPLHF
TRBV6-5 | CASSPSGLQNTEAFF
TRBV14 | CASSQAGLKSEQYF
TRBV14 | CASSQNPTEYQETQYF
TRBV4-1 | CASSQVPPTSGEAKNIQYF
TRBV6-5 | CASAYRANYGYTF
TRBV7-9 | CASSLVPQINEQFF
TRBV6-5 | CASSYSRGGGETQYF
TRBV27 | CASSLSTGTVFSYNEQFF
TRBV5-1 | CASSLEVLAGVAETQYF
TRBV7-3 | CASSPLAGGWNEQFF
TRBV6-5 | CASRMDGGNTIYF
TRBV2 | CASSRATSNTEAFF
TRBV6-1 | CASSEGWGRAEAFF